A selection of T cell receptor beta chains follows, all from one sample in a study of blood T cell repertoires in COVID-19. Only in-frame clones appear in the TCRdb table, and some are missing; sequencing was by immunoSEQ multiplex PCR. Among about 86,000 clones, 87% were seen once, and the ten largest hold 0.85% to 1.2%. Sequenced: peripheral blood. Every receptor here comes from a human donor in a cohort sampled during active COVID-19. CDR3s include the opening cysteine and the closing phenylalanine or tryptophan. The size of a clone is reported for some rows only, either as once, few or many, or as a class for expanded clones.

J gene | V gene | clone size | CDR3 protein
TRBJ2-7 | TRBV10-3 | - | CAISGRTGATYEQYF
TRBJ2-4 | TRBV11-2 | few | CASSLPLAKNIQYF
TRBJ1-5 | TRBV2 | - | CASSGDISNQPQHF
TRBJ2-2 | TRBV6-5 | - | CASRPTNTGELFF
TRBJ2-7 | TRBV28 | once | CASHGTSGPYEQYF
TRBJ2-7 | TRBV18 | - | CASSLSSDYEQYF
TRBJ2-5 | TRBV5-1 | once | CASSLGLAGIPQETQYF
TRBJ2-1 | TRBV3-1/TRBV3-2 | - | CASSQGLAGNYNEQFF
TRBJ1-5 | TRBV19 | - | CASSWRGQAHQPQHF
TRBJ2-3 | TRBV28 | - | CASSPPQGSDTQYF
TRBJ2-2 | TRBV5-1 | - | CASSLAVYLAGGRAGELFF
TRBJ1-1 | TRBV19 | - | CASSIDFGGTEAFF
TRBJ2-7 | TRBV28 | - | CASRGTEGRSEQYF
TRBJ2-1 | TRBV28 | - | CASSSTYNEQFF
TRBJ1-6 | TRBV30 | - | CAWGGTGNSVLHF
TRBJ1-3 | TRBV19 | - | CAAMDRGYSSGNTIYF
TRBJ2-5 | TRBV6-5 | - | CASSTWGEETQYF
TRBJ1-2 | TRBV6-6 | - | CASKRQDYGYTF
TRBJ2-4 | TRBV12-2 | - | CASRLPQKLFTRAKNIQYF
TRBJ1-4 | TRBV2 | - | CASSQGFTNEKLFF
TRBJ1-2 | TRBV7-3 | - | CASSLGDWDGYTF
TRBJ2-7 | TRBV11-3 | - | CASSLNGVTSSYEQYF
TRBJ2-7 | TRBV27 | - | CASSGTGSPYEQYF
TRBJ2-7 | TRBV5-1 | - | CASTGQGASYEQYF
TRBJ2-3 | TRBV10-3 | - | CAISEASGKTDTQYF
TRBJ1-5 | TRBV28 | - | CASRPSAGQPQHF
TRBJ2-1 | TRBV24-1 | once | CATSDPYSGSAYNEQFF
TRBJ2-4 | TRBV4-1 | - | CASSQAHTGTGKNIQYF
TRBJ2-7 | TRBV7-9 | - | CASSQGLGGAYEQYF
TRBJ1-1 | TRBV3-1/TRBV3-2 | - | CASSHLGGRTEAFF
TRBJ2-1 | TRBV25-1 | - | CASSDIQREPSPEQFF
TRBJ1-5 | TRBV23-1 | - | CASSRPGQAGICHQPQHF